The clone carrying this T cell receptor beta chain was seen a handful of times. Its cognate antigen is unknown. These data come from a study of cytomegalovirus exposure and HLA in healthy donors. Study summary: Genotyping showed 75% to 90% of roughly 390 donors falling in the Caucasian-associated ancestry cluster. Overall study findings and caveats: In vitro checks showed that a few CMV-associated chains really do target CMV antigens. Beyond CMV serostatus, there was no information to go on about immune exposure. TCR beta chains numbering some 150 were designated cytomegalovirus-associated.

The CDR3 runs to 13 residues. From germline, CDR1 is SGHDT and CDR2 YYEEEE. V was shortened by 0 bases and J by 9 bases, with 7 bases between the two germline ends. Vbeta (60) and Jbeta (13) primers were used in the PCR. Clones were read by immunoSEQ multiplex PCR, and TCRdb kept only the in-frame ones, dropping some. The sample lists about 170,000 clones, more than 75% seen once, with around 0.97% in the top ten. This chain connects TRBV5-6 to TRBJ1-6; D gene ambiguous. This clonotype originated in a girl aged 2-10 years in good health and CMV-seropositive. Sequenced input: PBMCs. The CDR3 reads CASSLGPGSPLHF. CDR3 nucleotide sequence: TGTGCCAGCAGCTTGGGTCCGGGTTCACCCCTCCACTTT.